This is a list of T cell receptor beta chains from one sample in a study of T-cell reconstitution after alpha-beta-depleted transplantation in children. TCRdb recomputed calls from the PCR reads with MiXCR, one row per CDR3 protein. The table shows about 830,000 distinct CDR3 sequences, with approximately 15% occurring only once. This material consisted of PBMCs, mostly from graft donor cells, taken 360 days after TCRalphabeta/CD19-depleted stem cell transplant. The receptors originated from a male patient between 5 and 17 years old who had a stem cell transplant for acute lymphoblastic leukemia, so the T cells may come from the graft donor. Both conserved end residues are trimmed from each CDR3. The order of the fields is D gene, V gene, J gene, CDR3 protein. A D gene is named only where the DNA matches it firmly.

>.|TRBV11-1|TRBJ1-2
ASSPRPNFYGYT
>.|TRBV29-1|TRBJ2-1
SVVWDGVYNEQF
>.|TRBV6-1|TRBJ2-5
ASTVVGQETQY
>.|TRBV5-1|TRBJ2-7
ASSFRASLYEQY
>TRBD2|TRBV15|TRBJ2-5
ATRTAGGWVETQY
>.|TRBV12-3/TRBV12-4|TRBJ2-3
ASSLKGLDTQY
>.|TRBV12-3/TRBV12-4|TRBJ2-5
ASSQGGKTQY
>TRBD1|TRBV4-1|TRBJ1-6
ASSFRDRGFSPLH
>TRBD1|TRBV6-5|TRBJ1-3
ASSYSTGAGSGNTIY
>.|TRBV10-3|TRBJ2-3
AISDYEKDTQY
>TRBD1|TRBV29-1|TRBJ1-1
SVETGGAF
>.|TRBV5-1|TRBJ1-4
ASSSPTGATNEKLF
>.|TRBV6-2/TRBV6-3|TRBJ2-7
ASKTYGSYEQY
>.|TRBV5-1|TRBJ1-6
ASSFDAGANSPLH
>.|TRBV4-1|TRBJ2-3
ASSQSGRANRADTQY
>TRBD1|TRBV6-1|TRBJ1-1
ASLPGTVMNTEAF
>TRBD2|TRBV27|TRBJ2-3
ASSLTGELAGITDTQY
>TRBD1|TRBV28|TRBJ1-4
ASRGTGWIQNEKLF
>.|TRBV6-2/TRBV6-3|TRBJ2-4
ASRHLRNQNIQY
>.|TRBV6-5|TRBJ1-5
ASSFGPRGQPQH
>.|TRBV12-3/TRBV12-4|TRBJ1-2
ASTEGSGYT
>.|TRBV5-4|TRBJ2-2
ASSTSSLNTGELF
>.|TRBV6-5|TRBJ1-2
ASSQNGGQSNYGYT
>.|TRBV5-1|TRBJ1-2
ASSLVLAGDLGYGYT
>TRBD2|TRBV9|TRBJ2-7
ASSVGLAGNYEQY
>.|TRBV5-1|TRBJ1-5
ASKEQGGNQPQH
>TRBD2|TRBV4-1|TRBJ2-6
ASSQEGSGRIVSGANVLT
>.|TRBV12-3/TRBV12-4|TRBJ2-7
ASSLVGQGGLAVSYEQY
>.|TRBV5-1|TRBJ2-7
ASSLNRDFTYEQY
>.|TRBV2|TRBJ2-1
ASRSNEQF
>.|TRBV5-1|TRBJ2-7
ASSRETGILSYEQY